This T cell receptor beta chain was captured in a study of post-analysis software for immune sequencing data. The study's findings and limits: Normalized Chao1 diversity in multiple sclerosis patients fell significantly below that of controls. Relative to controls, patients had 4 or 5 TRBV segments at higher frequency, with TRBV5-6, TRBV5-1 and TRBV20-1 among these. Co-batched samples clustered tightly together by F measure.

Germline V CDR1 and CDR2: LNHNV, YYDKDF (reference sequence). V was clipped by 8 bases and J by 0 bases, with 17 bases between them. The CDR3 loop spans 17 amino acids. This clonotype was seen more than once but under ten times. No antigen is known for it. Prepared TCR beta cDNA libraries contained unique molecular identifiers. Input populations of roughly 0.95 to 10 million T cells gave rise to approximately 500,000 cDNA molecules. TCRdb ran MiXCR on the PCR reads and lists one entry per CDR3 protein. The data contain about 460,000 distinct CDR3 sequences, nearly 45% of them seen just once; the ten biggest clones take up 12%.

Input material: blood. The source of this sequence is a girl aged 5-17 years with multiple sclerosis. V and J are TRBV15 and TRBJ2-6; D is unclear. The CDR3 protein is CATVIERRSSGANVLTF. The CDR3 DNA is TGTGCCACCGTAATTGAGAGGCGGTCCTCTGGGGCCAACGTCCTGACTTTC.